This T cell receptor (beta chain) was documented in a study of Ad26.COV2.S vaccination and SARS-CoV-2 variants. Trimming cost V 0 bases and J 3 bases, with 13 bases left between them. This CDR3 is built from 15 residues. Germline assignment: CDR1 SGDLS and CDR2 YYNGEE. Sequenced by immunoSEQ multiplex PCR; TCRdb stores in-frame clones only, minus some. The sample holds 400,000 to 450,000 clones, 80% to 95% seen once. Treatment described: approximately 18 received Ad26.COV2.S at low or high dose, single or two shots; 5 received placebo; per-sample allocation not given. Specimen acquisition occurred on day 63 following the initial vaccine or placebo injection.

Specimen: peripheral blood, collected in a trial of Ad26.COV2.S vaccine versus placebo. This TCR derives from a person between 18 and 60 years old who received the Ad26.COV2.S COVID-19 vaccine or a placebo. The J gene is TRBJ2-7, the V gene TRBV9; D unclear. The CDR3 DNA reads TGTGCCAGCAGCGTAGTATCGACTCCGTTCTACGAGCAGTACTTC. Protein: CASSVVSTPFYEQYF.